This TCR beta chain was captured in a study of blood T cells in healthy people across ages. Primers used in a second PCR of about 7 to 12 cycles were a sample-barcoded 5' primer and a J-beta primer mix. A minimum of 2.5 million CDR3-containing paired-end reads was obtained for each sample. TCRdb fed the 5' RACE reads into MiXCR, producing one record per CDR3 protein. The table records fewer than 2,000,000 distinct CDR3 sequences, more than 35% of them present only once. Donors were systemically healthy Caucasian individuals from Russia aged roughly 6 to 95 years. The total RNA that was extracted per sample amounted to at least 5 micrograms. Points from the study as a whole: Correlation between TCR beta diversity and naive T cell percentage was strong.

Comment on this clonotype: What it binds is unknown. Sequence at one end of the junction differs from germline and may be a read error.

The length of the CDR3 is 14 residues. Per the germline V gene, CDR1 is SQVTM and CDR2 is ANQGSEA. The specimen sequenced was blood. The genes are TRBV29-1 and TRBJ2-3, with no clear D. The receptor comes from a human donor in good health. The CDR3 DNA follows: TGCTGCGTTGAAGGGCTTACTAGCACAGATACGCAGTATTTT. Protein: CCVEGLTSTDTQYF.